Below, 26 T cell receptor beta chains from the same sample are listed, as sequenced in a study of blood T cell repertoires in COVID-19. Repertoires were generated with immunoSEQ multiplex PCR, while TCRdb's copy carries only in-frame clones and drops some. This sample has some 240,000 clones, with 89% found just once. Input material: peripheral blood. These receptors all stem from a man aged 60 to 69 who had recovered from COVID-19.

The rearrangement joins TRBV13 to TRBJ2-2, with 9 bases that match TRBD2. The germline gives CDR1 PRHDT, CDR2 FYEKMQ (reference sequence). The CDR3 is 14 residues long. V trimming: 8 bases; J trimming: 4 bases; junction bases outside the gene matches: 5. The CDR3 nucleotides are TGTGCCAGCCTCAGGCGGGGGGGCACCGGGGAGCTGTTTTTT. It is translated as CASLRRGGTGELFF.

The chain is built from TRBV6-5 and TRBJ1-6; D not certain. CDR3 size: 12 residues. Trimming stripped 0 bases from V and 10 bases from J, with 4 bases between. The germline V gene encodes CDR1 MNHEY and CDR2 SVGAGI. The CDR3 nucleotides are TGTGCCAGCAGTTACTCGTCATCACCCCTCCACTTT. It specifies CASSYSSSPLHF.

The chain has TRBV4-2 and TRBJ2-7; D is possibly TRBD2 (6 bases). Trimming stripped 3 bases from V and 0 bases from J, with 15 bases between. Per germline, CDR1 LGHNA and CDR2 YNFKEQ. CDR3 length: 16 amino acids. The CDR3, as DNA: TGTGCCAGCAGCCATTCCCTCCCCGGGAGCTCCTACGAGCAGTACTTC. Protein: CASSHSLPGSSYEQYF.

This chain joins TRBV13 and TRBJ1-5; tentatively, D is TRBD1 (5 bases). V was trimmed by 7 bases and J by 4 bases, leaving 11 bases between them. This CDR3 is built from 13 residues. The V gene's germline CDR1 is PRHDT and CDR2 FYEKMQ (reference sequence). The CDR3 here is CASTTGRNQPQHF. CDR3 sequence (DNA): TGTGCCAGCACCACAGGCCGTAATCAGCCCCAGCATTTT.

V usage is TRBV4-2 and J usage is TRBJ1-2; D is unclear. The V end was cut by 2 bases, the J end by 13 bases, with 20 bases between. From germline, CDR1 is LGHNA and CDR2 YNFKEQ. The CDR3 runs 14 residues. CDR3 sequence: CASSQYAAAGLGTF. The CDR3 DNA is TGTGCCAGCAGCCAATACGCCGCCGCCGGTCTAGGCACCTTC.

This clone has just one count. This chain uses TRBV5-6 with TRBJ2-2; 14 bases line up with TRBD2. The CDR3 length is 18 residues. J lost 0 bases, V lost 3 bases, and 4 bases had no gene match. CDR1 is SGHDT and CDR2 is YYEEEE in the germline V gene. CDR3 coding DNA: TGTGCCAGCAGCTCGACTAGCGGGGGGGCACCGAACACCGGGGAGCTGTTTTTT. It encodes CASSSTSGGAPNTGELFF.

This chain connects TRBV7-2 to TRBJ2-2, with D maybe TRBD1 (7 bases). The CDR3 length is 16 residues. Germline V lookup: CDR1 SGHTA, CDR2 FQGNSA. The V end lost 6 bases, the J end lost 0 bases, and 14 bases lay between the germline ends. The CDR3 sequence: CASSPQGGSNTGELFF. In nucleotides, the CDR3 is TGTGCCAGCAGTCCCCAGGGGGGTTCGAACACCGGGGAGCTGTTTTTT.

The chain is built from TRBV19 and TRBJ2-7; 8 positions agree with TRBD1. Trimming at V came to 3 bases and at J to 6 bases, leaving 13 bases not matched to a gene. This CDR3 has 16 residues. Germline V gene data show CDR1 as LNHDA and CDR2 as SQIVND (reference sequence). The CDR3 DNA sequence: TGTGCCAGTAGTATCCCTCGACAGGGGAGCCACTCCGAGCAGTACTTC. This codes for CASSIPRQGSHSEQYF.

The chain employs TRBV15 and TRBJ2-1; TRBD2 agrees at 7 bases. V was pared by 1 base and J by 6 bases, with 12 bases of the junction left unmatched. The CDR3 is 17 amino acids. Germline CDR1 LNHNV, CDR2 YYDKDF (reference sequence). The CDR3 here is CATSRGAGSQNSNEQFF. The CDR3 region has the DNA TGTGCCACCAGCAGAGGAGCGGGAAGTCAGAATAGCAATGAGCAGTTCTTC.

The rearrangement links TRBV7-9 to TRBJ2-7, with 12 bases aligning to TRBD2. CDR3 size: 17 residues. Trimming removed 1 base from V and 2 bases from J; junction bases left unmatched: 6. CDR1 and CDR2 from the germline V gene are SEHNR and FQNEAQ (reference sequence). The CDR3 is CASSLGLAGAITYEQYF. In nucleotides, the CDR3 is TGTGCCAGCAGCTTAGGACTAGCGGGGGCCATAACCTACGAGCAGTACTTC.

Worth noting for this clone: Other nucleotide sequences from this sample produce the same CDR3. This chain links TRBV7-2 with TRBJ2-1, with D unresolved. The germline V gene has CDR1 SGHTA and CDR2 FQGNSA. The CDR3 is 11 residues long. V shed 5 bases and J shed 4 bases, with 3 bases lying between them. The CDR3 loop reads CASSPYNEQFF. The DNA for the CDR3 is TGTGCCAGCAGCCCGTACAATGAGCAGTTCTTC.

The V and J genes are TRBV9 and TRBJ2-3, with 9 bases that match TRBD2. This CDR3 comprises 16 residues. The V gene's germline CDR1 is SGDLS and CDR2 YYNGEE. Losses at the gene ends were 0 bases for V and 5 bases for J; bases not matched to a gene: 7. The CDR3 protein is CASSVGVAGVGDTQYF. The CDR3 DNA is TGTGCCAGCAGCGTAGGGGTAGCGGGAGTCGGAGATACGCAGTATTTT.

This clone was picked up a small number of times. The chain couples TRBV29-1 to TRBJ1-6, with TRBD1 matching 8 bases. Trimming removed 6 bases from V and 0 bases from J; junction bases left unmatched: 7. The length of the CDR3 is 16 residues. CDR1 and CDR2 (germline): SQVTM, ANQGSEA. CDR3 region: CSVLTGDSSYNSPLHF. DNA of the CDR3: TGCAGCGTCCTGACAGGGGATAGCTCCTATAATTCACCCCTCCACTTT.

The chain has TRBV19 and TRBJ1-1; D is perhaps TRBD1 (5 bases). The CDR3 totals 14 residues. Trimming took 4 bases from V and 1 from J, leaving 10 bases between them. Germline values: CDR1 LNHDA, CDR2 SQIVND (reference sequence). CDR3 in amino acids: CASSTYDRNTEAFF. The CDR3 coding sequence is TGTGCCAGTAGTACCTACGACAGGAACACTGAAGCTTTCTTT.

The V and J genes are TRBV12-3 or TRBV12-4 and TRBJ1-5; possible D gene TRBD1, 6 bases. The CDR3 extends over 13 amino acids. The germline V and J ends were trimmed by 6 bases and 3 bases, with 9 bases remaining between them. CDR3 sequence reads: CASRHRVNQPQHF. The CDR3 nucleotides are TGTGCCAGCAGGCACAGGGTCAATCAGCCCCAGCATTTT.

This rearrangement joins TRBV7-2 to TRBJ2-5; 9 nucleotides line up with TRBD2. Germline CDR1 is SGHTA and CDR2 is FQGNSA. This CDR3 has 14 amino acids. The junction had 6 bases not matched to a gene; V was cut back by 5 bases and J by 5 bases. The CDR3, as DNA: TGTGCCAGCAGCAATAGCGGGAGCCGGGAGACCCAGTACTTC. This gives the protein CASSNSGSRETQYF.

The gene calls are TRBV23-1 and TRBJ1-5; D is unresolved. TRBV23-1 is labeled an ORF, and its function is uncertain. The CDR3 has 19 residues. The V gene lost 1 base and the J gene lost 0 bases, with 19 bases spanning the gap. The CDR3 nucleotides read TGCGCCAGCAGTCAATGCGGAATTCAAGCGGGAAGTAGCAATCAGCCCCAGCATTTT. It is translated as CASSQCGIQAGSSNQPQHF.

This rearrangement joins TRBV5-1 to TRBJ2-6; 7 bases fit TRBD1. The ends lost 5 bases at V and 2 bases at J; junction bases unmatched: 4. Germline V gene lookup returns CDR1 SGHRS and CDR2 YFSETQ. This CDR3 has 15 amino acids. Written as DNA, the CDR3 is TGCGCCAGCAGTCCCCAGGGGGCTGGGGCCAACGTCCTGACTTTC. This encodes CASSPQGAGANVLTF.

A few counts support this clone. The gene calls are TRBV6-2 or TRBV6-3 and TRBJ2-2, with D possibly matching TRBD1 (6 bases). V was pared by 2 bases and J by 4 bases, with 14 bases between. Germline CDR1 reads MNHEY; CDR2 reads SVGEGT. The CDR3 length is 16 residues. This CDR3 reads CASSYPRGGTTGELFF. The CDR3 DNA is TGTGCCAGCAGTTACCCCAGGGGCGGAACCACCGGGGAGCTGTTTTTT.

This chain links TRBV6-5 with TRBJ2-4; possible D gene TRBD1, 7 bases. The CDR3 totals 12 residues. V gave up 3 bases and J gave up 15 bases, with 15 bases separating them. The germline CDR1 and CDR2 sequences are MNHEY and SVGAGI. CDR3 sequence (DNA): TGTGCCAGCAGTTATCAGCCAGGGGGGAGGTACTTC. Its translation: CASSYQPGGRYF.

The chain combines TRBV2 with TRBJ1-1; D is uncertain. This CDR3 region has 11 residues. Germline lookup yields CDR1 SNHLY and CDR2 FYNNEI. Trimming took 5 bases from V and 3 from J, leaving 4 bases between them. CDR3 nucleotide sequence: TGTGCCAGCAGTCAATACACTGAAGCTTTCTTT. This codes for CASSQYTEAFF.

CDR3 nucleotides: TGTGCCATCAGTGAGCTCCGGGACAGGGGTGGAAACACCATATATTTT. Its protein product is CAISELRDRGGNTIYF. This chain joins TRBV10-3 and TRBJ1-3; 10 positions match TRBD1. The CDR3 contains 16 residues. Trimming cost V 2 bases and J 3 bases; bases outside gene matches: 4. CDR1 ENHRY and CDR2 SYGVKD come from the germline V gene.

Here the CDR3 DNA reads TGTGCCAGCAGTCAAACGATGGACAGGGACTACGAGCAGTACTTC. Encoded protein: CASSQTMDRDYEQYF. The chain is built from TRBV6-5 and TRBJ2-7, with TRBD1 identical over 8 bases. The length of the CDR3 is 15 residues. Germline V gives CDR1 MNHEY, CDR2 SVGAGI. With 5 bases clipped from V and 3 bases from J, the junction kept 9 bases outside the gene matches.

The J gene is TRBJ2-3, the V gene TRBV12-3 or TRBV12-4; perhaps TRBD2 as D (5 bases). The CDR3 loop spans 13 amino acids. V lost 4 bases to trimming and J lost 0 bases, with 5 bases between them. The CDR3 nucleotides are TGTGCCAGCAGTTCGGGGAGCACAGATACGCAGTATTTT. This encodes CASSSGSTDTQYF.

This rearrangement joins TRBV5-5 to TRBJ1-1; D is unclear. The CDR3 spans 10 residues. Trimming took off 4 bases at V and 11 bases at J, with 9 bases between the two ends. Germline V gene lookup returns CDR1 SGHKS and CDR2 YYEKEE (reference sequence). The CDR3 nucleotides are TGTGCCAGCAGCGGCCCCGGGGCTTTCTTT. This codes for CASSGPGAFF. Supplemented by reference TRBV5-5 and TRBJ1-1, the full variable domain reads DAGVTQSPTHLIKTRGQQVTLRCSPISGHKSVSWYQQVLGQGPQFIFQYYEKEERGRGNFPDRFSARQFPNYSSELNVNALLLGDSALYLCASSGPGAFFGQGTRLTVV.

In DNA, the CDR3 is TGCGCCAGCAGCTTGGGTGGGACTAGCACCTACGAGCAGTACTTC. It specifies CASSLGGTSTYEQYF. The chain combines TRBV5-1 with TRBJ2-7; 9 nucleotides agree with TRBD2. CDR1 and CDR2 from the germline V gene are SGHRS and YFSETQ. Trimming cost V 0 bases and J 2 bases; bases outside gene matches: 3. The CDR3 has 15 amino acids.